This T cell receptor beta chain was obtained from a study of shared clonotypes between healthy human individuals. Study-wide findings and caveats: Only blood underwent sampling, and tissue repertoires likely differ.

This clone was seen a single time. Its antigen is undetermined. Original data processing: Filtering of immunoSEQ junctional sequences could not match full-length read filtering. Sequencing was performed with immunoSEQ multiplex PCR; in TCRdb, only in-frame clones are kept and a portion is missing. The V and J calls and the clone size are those of that table, but D and trimming were determined from the DNA. The sample has approximately 480,000 clones; 60% to 80% are singletons. The ends were cut back, 5 bases at V and 4 bases at J, with 14 bases in the middle. CDR1 and CDR2 from the germline V gene are MDHEN and SYDVKM. The CDR3 spans 14 residues.

The sequenced sample was PBMCs. This receptor was identified in a middle-aged woman in good health. Some clones in this sample may be carry-over from other donors' samples. V and J are TRBV28 and TRBJ2-5; D is unclear. CDR3 sequence reads: CASSQTGALETQYF. In DNA, the CDR3 is TGTGCCAGCAGTCAGACTGGCGCGTTAGAGACCCAGTACTTC.